This T cell receptor beta chain was recorded in a study of T-cell memory formation after mild COVID-19 (dated by TCRdb to 2020 to 2022). Regarding the complete study: TCR sequence clusters from the two donors were largely donor specific. Longitudinal TCRalpha and TCRbeta repertoire sequencing tracked T-cell clones expanding and contracting after mild COVID-19 in two donors. Two young, previously healthy adult volunteers made up the cohort, one male and one female.

This clonotype has only a few counts. Its recognized antigen is unknown. Per-base qualities were not stored, and no clone one base away is much larger. Ficoll-Paque density gradient centrifugation was used to isolate PBMCs. Sequencer: Illumina NovaSeq 6000. TCRalpha and TCRbeta cDNA libraries were constructed by 5'RACE with constant-segment primers, with sample barcodes and unique molecular identifiers being introduced. Trizol reagent was used to extract RNA from every sample. Libraries were amplified in two PCR steps, with a second sample barcode and Illumina TruSeq adapters added in the second step. Libraries were sequenced on an Illumina NovaSeq with 2 x 150 bp paired-end reads. Regarding the original processing steps: The reads were demultiplexed and collapsed into UMI-guided consensus sequences using migec v1.2.7. Using mixcr v2.1.11, UMI consensuses were aligned to TRA and TRB V and J templates and then assembled into clonotypes. A clonotype was counted as expanded or contracted only when both edgeR and NoisET called the clonotype significant, with the noise models trained on biological replicates. For edgeR calls, the cutoffs were a false discovery rate-adjusted p below 0.01 and a log2 fold-change threshold of 1. PCA with hierarchical clustering of max-normalized trajectories of the 1000 most abundant clonotypes was used as exploratory dynamics analysis. Separately sequenced CD4+ and CD8+ repertoires were used to assign the CD4 or CD8 phenotype of responding clones. The public sequencing data were trimmed at Q25 with fastp and processed into clonotypes with MiXCR by TCRdb, which kept only in-frame beta chains. Rows with one shared CDR3 protein collapse into an entry with the most common genes and DNA. The V and J calls shown here were made by TCRdb, not taken from the authors' results. The sample profile shows 450,000 or so distinct CDR3 sequences; 20% to 25% of them were found once. Together, the top ten hold approximately 13% of the sample.

General findings and caveats noted by the study authors: From day 15 to 85, contracting clones showed balanced CD4/CD8 phenotypes, whereas a second wave of clones that expanded from day 15 to 37 leaned towards CD4+. The detection of some responding clones in pre-infection memory suggests that pre-existing cross-reactive memory T cells joined the SARS-CoV-2 response. Contracting CD4+ clones were found mainly in CM and EM memory subsets, while CD8+ clones were enriched in EMRA. The study covered only a couple of mild cases, and larger cohorts including severe cases with pre-infection samples were considered necessary. Whether the second-wave clones peaking on day 37 were SARS-CoV-2 specific was not confirmed.

The CDR3 has 15 amino acids, counting the end cysteine and phenylalanine. The CDR3 DNA has 45 bases and is translated from base 1. V lost 4 bases and J lost 4 bases, and the count of bases not matched to a germline gene is 6. As encoded in the germline V gene, CDR1 is SGHTA while CDR2 is FQGTGA. The sample taken for sequencing was PBMCs or a T cell subset sorted from them (not recorded which). The chain was built from TRBV7-3 and TRBJ2-5; TRBD2 fits 10 bases in the junction. The clonotype was recovered from an adult woman who had mild COVID-19 (a few samples of this study predate the infection). The sample titles of this study are shuffled in the database, so cell type and time point are left out; the donor was told from shared clones. CDR3 protein: CASSWWSGGGETQYF. At the DNA level, the sequence is TGTGCCAGCAGCTGGTGGAGCGGGGGGGGAGAGACCCAGTACTTC.